This TCR beta chain was identified in a study of CD8+ T cells in alopecia areata. Reverse transcription of extracted RNA yielded cDNA, which provided the sequencing template. Only in-frame clones appear in the TCRdb table, and some are missing; sequencing was by immunoSEQ multiplex PCR. The table lists about 270,000 clones, with no singletons. Germline CDR1 and CDR2: LGHNA and YNLKQL (reference sequence). This CDR3 region has 13 residues. CD4, CD8alpha, NKG2D, NKG2ACE and other markers were used to sort pooled cutaneous lymph node cells. The sample holds a few counts of this clone. The listed genes are named as in mouse. The read ends 4 residues before the CDR3 terminus; that terminus is restored from the germline J gene.

The chain uses TRBV5 and TRBJ1-2, with D perhaps matching TRBD1 (6 bases). This sequence originates from a C3H/HeJ mouse with alopecia areata. Strain haplotype at MHC: H2-k. The sequenced material came from CD4+ T cells sorted from a lymph node. The CDR3 loop is CASSQTQGGDYTF. The sequenced part of the CDR3 DNA is TGTGCCAGCAGCCAAACACAGGGCGGC.